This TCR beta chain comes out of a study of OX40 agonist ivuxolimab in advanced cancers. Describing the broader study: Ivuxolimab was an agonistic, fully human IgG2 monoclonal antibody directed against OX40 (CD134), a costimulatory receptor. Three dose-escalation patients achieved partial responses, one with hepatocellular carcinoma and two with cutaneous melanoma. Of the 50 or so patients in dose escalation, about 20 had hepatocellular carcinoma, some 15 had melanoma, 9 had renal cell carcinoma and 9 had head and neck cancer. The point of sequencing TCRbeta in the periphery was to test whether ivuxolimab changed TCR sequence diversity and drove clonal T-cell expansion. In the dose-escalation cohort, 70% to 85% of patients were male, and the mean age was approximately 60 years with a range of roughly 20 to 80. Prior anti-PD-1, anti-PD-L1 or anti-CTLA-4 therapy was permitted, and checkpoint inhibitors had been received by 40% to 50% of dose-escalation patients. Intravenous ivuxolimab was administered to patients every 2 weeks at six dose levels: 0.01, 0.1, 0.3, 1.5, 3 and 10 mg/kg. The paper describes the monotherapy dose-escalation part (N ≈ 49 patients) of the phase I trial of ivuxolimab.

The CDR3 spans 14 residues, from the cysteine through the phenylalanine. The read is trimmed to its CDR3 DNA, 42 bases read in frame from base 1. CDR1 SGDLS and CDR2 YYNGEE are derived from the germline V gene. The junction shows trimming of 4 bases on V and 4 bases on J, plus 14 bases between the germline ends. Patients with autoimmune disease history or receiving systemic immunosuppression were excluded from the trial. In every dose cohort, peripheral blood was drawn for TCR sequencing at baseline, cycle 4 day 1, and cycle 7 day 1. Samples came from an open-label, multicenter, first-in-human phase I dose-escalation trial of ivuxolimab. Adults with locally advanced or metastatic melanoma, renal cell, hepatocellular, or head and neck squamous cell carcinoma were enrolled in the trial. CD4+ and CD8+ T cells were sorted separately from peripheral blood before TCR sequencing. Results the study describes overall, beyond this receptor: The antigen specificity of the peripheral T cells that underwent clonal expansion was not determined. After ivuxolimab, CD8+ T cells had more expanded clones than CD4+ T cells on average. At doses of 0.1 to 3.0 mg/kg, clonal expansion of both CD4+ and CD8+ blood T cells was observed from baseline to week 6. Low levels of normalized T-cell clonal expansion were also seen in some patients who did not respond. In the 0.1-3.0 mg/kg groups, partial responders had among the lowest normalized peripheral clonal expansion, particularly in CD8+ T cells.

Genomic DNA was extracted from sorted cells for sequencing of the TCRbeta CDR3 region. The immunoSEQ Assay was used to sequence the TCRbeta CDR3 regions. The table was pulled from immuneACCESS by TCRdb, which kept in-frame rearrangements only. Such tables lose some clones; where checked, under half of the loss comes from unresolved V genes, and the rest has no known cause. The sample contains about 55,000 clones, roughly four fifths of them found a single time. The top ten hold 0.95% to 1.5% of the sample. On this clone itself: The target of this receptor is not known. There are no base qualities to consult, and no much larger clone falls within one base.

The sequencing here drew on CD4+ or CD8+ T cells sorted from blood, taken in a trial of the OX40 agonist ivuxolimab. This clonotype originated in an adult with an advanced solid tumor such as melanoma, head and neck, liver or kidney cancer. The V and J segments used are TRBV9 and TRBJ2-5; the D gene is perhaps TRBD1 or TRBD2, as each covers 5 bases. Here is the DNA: TGTGCCAGCAGCCAGGGACGGGCGGGAGAGACCCAGTACTTC. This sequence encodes CASSQGRAGETQYF.